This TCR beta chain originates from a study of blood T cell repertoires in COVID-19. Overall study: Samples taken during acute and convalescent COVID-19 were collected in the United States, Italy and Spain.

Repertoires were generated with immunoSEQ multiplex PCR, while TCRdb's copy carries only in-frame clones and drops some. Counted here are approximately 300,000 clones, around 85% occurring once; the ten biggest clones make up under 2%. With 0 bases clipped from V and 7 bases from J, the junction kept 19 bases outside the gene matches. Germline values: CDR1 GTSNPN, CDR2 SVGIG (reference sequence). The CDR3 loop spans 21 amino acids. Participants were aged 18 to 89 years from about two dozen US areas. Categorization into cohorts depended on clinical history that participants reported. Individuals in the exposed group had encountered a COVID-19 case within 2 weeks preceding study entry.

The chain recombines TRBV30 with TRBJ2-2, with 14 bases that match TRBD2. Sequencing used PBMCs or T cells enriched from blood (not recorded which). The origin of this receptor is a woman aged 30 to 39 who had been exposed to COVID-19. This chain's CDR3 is CAWSVRLLIGTSGSSGGELFF. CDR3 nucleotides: TGTGCCTGGAGTGTACGTCTCCTGATAGGGACTAGCGGGAGTAGTGGCGGGGAGCTGTTTTTT. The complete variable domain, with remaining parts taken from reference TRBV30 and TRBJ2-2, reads SQTIHQWPATLVQPVGSPLSLECTVEGTSNPNLYWYRQAAGRGLQLLFYSVGIGQISSEVPQNLSASRPQDRQFILSSKKLLLSDSGFYLCAWSVRLLIGTSGSSGGELFFGEGSRLTVL.